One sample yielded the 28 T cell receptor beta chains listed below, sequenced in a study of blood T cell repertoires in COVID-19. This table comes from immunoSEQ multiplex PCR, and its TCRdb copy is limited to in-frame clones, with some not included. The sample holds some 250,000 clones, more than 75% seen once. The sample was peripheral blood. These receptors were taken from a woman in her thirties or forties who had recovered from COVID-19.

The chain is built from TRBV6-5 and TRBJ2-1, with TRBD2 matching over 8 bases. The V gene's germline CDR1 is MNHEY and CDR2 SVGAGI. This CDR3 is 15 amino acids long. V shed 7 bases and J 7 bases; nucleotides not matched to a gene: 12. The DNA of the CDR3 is TGTGCCAGCACCAAAAGCGGGAGAATTCGGAATGAGCAGTTCTTC. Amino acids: CASTKSGRIRNEQFF.

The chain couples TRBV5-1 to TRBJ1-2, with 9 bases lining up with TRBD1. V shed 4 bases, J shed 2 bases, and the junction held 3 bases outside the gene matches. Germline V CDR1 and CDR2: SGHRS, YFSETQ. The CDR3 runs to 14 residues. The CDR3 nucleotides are TGCGCCAGCAGCCCCACAGGGGGCAACTATGGCTACACCTTC. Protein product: CASSPTGGNYGYTF.

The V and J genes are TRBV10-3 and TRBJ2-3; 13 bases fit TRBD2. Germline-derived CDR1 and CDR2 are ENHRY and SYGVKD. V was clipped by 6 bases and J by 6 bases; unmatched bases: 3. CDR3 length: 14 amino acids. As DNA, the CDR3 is TGTGCCATCAGACTAGCGGGAGGGCGGGATACGCAGTATTTT. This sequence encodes CAIRLAGGRDTQYF.

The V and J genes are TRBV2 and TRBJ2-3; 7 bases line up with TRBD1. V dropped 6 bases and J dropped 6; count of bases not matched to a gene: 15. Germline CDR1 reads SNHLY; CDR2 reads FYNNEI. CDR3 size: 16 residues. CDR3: CASRRGLAPLGDTQYF. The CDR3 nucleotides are TGTGCCAGCAGGAGGGGGCTAGCTCCCCTCGGGGATACGCAGTATTTT.

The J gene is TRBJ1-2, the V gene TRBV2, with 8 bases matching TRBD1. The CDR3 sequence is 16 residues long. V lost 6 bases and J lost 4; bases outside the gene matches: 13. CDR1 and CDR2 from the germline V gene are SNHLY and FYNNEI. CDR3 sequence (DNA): TGTGCCAGCAGACCCGGGACAGGACCCCCTCGCTATGGCTACACCTTC. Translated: CASRPGTGPPRYGYTF.

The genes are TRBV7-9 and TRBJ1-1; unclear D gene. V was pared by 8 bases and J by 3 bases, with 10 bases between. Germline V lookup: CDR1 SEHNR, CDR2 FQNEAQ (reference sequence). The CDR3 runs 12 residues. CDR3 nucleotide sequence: TGTGCCAGCGCCCCGGGATACACTGAAGCTTTCTTT. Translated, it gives CASAPGYTEAFF.

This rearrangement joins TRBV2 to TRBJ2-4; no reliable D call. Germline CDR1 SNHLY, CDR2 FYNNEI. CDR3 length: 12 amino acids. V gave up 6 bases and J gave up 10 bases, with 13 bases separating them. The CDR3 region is CASRAPTEIQYF. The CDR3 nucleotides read TGTGCCAGCAGGGCCCCCACGGAGATTCAGTACTTC.

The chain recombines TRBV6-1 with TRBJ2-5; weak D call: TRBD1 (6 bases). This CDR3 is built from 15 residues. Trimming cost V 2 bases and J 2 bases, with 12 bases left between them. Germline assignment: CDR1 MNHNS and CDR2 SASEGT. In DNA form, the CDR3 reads TGTGCCAGCAGTGAAATGCAGGGGCCACAAGAGACCCAGTACTTC. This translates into CASSEMQGPQETQYF.

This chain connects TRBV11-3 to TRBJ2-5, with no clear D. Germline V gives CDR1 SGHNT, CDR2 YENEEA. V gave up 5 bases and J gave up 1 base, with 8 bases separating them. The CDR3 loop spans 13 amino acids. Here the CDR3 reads CASSRQPQETQYF. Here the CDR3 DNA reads TGTGCCAGCAGCCGACAACCCCAAGAGACCCAGTACTTC.

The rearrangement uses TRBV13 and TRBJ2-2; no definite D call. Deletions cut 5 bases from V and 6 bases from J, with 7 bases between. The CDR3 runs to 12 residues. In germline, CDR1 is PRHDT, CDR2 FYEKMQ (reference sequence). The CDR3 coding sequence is TGTGCCAGCAGCCCCGGTTCCGGGGAGCTGTTTTTT. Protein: CASSPGSGELFF.

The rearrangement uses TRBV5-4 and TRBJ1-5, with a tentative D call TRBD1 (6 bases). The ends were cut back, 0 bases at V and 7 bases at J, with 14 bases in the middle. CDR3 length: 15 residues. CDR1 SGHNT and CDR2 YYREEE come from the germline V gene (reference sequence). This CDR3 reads CASSLGGGRGQPQHF. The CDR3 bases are TGTGCCAGCAGCTTGGGGGGGGGCCGTGGGCAGCCCCAGCATTTT.

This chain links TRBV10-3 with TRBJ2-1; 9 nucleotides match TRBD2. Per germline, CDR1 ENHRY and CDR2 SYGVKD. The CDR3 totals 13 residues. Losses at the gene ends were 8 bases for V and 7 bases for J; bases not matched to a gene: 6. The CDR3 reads CAIAPTSGNEQFF. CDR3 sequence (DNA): TGTGCCATCGCCCCGACTAGCGGAAATGAGCAGTTCTTC.

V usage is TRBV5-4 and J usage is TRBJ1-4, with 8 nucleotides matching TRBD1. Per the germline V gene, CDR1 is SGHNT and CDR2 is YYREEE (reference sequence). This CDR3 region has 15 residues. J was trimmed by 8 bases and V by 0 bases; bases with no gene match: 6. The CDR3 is CASSLGGGQGEKLFF. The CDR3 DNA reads TGTGCCAGCAGCTTGGGGGGCGGACAGGGCGAAAAACTGTTTTTT.

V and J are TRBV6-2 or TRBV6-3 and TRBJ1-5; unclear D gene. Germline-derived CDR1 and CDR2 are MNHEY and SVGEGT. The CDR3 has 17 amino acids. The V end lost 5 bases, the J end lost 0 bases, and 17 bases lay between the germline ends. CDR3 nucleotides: TGTGCCAGCAGTCCCCCCCCGGCAGCGTATAGCAATCAGCCCCAGCATTTT. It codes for CASSPPPAAYSNQPQHF.

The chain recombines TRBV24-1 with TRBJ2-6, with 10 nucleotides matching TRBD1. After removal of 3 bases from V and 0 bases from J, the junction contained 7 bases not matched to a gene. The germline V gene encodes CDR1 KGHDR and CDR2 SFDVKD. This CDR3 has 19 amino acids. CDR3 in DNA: TGTGCCACCAGTGATGGTGGGACAGGGGCCCCCTCTGGGGCCAACGTCCTGACTTTC. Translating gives CATSDGGTGAPSGANVLTF.

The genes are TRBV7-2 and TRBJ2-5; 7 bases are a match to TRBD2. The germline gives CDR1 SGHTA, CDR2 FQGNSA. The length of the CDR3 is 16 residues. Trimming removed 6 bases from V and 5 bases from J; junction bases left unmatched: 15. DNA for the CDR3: TGTGCCAGCAGACACCCCGGGGCAGCGGGAAGTGAGACCCAGTACTTC. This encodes CASRHPGAAGSETQYF.

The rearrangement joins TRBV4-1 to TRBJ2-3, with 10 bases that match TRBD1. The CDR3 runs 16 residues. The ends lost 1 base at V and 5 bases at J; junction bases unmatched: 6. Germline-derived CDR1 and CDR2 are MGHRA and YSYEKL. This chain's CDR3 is CASSQGPGQGEDTQYF. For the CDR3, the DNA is TGCGCCAGCAGCCAAGGGCCCGGACAGGGGGAAGATACGCAGTATTTT.

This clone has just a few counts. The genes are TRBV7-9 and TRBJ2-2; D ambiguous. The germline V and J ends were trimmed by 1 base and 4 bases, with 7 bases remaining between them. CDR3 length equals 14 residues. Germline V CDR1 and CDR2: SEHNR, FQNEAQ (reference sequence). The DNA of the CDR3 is TGTGCCAGCAGCTTAGGGGCAGCCACCGGGGAGCTGTTTTTT. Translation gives CASSLGAATGELFF.

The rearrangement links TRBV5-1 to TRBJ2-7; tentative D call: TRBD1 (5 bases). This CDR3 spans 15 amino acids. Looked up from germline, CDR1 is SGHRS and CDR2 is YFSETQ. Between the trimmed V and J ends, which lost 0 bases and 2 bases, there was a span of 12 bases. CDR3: CASSLEGALPYEQYF. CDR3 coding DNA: TGCGCCAGCAGCTTGGAAGGGGCGCTCCCCTACGAGCAGTACTTC. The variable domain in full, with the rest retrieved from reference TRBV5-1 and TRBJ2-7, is KAGVTQTPRYLIKTRGQQVTLSCSPISGHRSVSWYQQTPGQGLQFLFEYFSETQRNKGNFPGRFSGRQFSNSRSEMNVSTLELGDSALYLCASSLEGALPYEQYFGPGTRLTVT.

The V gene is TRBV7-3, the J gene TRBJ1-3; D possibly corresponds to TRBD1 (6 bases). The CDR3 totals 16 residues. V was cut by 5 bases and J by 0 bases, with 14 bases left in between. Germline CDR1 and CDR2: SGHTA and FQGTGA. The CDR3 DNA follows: TGTGCCAGCAGCCCGACAGGCCCGAGCTCTGGAAACACCATATATTTT. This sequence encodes CASSPTGPSSGNTIYF.

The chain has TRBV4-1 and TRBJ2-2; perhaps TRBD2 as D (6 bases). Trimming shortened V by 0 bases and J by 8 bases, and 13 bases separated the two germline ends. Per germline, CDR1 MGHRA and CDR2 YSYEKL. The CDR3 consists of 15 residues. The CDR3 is CASSQDRAGRGELFF. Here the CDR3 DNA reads TGCGCCAGCAGCCAAGATCGGGCGGGAAGGGGGGAGCTGTTTTTT.

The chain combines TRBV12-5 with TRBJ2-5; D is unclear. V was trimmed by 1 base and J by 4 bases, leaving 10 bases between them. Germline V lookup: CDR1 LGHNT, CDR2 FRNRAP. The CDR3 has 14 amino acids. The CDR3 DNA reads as TGTGCTAGTGGTTTGGGGTCTGGCACAGAGACCCAGTACTTC. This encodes CASGLGSGTETQYF. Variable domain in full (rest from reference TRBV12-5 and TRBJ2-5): DARVTQTPRHKVTEMGQEVTMRCQPILGHNTVFWYRQTMMQGLELLAYFRNRAPLDDSGMPKDRFSAEMPDATLATLKIQPSEPRDSAVYFCASGLGSGTETQYFGPGTRLLVL.

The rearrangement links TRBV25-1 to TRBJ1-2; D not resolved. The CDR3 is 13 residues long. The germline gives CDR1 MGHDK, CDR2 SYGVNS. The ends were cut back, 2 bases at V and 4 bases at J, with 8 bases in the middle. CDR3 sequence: CASSEGGGYGYTF. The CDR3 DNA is TGTGCCAGCAGTGAAGGCGGCGGCTATGGCTACACCTTC.

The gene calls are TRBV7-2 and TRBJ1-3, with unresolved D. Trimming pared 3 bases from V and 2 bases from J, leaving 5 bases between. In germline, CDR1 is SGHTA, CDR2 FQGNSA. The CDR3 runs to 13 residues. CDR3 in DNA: TGTGCCAGCAGCTTGGGCCCTGGAAACACCATATATTTT. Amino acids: CASSLGPGNTIYF.

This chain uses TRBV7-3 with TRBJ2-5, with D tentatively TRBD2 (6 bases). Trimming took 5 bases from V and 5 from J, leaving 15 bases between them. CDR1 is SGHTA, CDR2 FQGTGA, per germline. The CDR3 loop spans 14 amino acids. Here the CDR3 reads CASSRAGGRETQYF. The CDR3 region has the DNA TGTGCCAGCAGCCGCGCCGGGGGTCGGGAGACCCAGTACTTC.

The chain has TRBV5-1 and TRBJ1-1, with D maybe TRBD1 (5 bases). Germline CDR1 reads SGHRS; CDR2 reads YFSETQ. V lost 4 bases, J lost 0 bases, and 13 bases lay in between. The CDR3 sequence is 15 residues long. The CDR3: CASSPLGGMNTEAFF. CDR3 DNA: TGCGCCAGCAGCCCCCTGGGGGGAATGAACACTGAAGCTTTCTTT.

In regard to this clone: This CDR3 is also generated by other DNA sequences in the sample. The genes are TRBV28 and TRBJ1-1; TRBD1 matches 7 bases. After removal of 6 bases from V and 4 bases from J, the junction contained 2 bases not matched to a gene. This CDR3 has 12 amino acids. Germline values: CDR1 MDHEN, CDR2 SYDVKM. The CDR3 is CASRAGGTEAFF. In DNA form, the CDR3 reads TGTGCCAGCAGGGCAGGGGGCACTGAAGCTTTCTTT.

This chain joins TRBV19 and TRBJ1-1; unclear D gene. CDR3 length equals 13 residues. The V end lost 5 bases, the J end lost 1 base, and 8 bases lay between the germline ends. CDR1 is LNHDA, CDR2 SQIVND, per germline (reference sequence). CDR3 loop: CASSPWRNTEAFF. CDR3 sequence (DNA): TGTGCCAGTAGTCCATGGAGGAACACTGAAGCTTTCTTT.